Presented here are 7 T cell receptor beta chains from one specimen sequenced in a study of T cell repertoires in cytomegalovirus infection (dated by TCRdb to the late 2010s). Instrument used: Illumina HiSeq 1500. TCRdb passed the public sequencing reads through fastp at Q25 and MiXCR, retaining productive beta sequences. Duplicate CDR3 protein sequences are folded into a single record with the most common DNA and genes. The sample table holds 200,000 to 250,000 distinct CDR3 sequences, of which roughly 22% were seen once. The top ten clonotypes cover around a sixth of the sample. Sample: CD8+ T cells from PBMCs. These receptors all stem from a human donor in good health (CMV status not recorded). Some clones in this sample may be carry-over from other donors' samples.

This clonotype turned up a few times. This chain uses TRBV5-6 with TRBJ1-2, with D hard to call. Trimming removed 1 base at V and 7 bases at J, with 11 bases between. This CDR3 is built from 13 residues. Germline V gives CDR1 SGHDT, CDR2 YYEEEE. The DNA for the CDR3 is TGTGCCAGCAGCTTGACTTGGAGGACTGGCTACACCTTC. The encoded protein is CASSLTWRTGYTF.

For the CDR3, the DNA is TGTGCCAGCAGTTACAGCGGAGGCTGGGAGCAGTTCTTC. It translates to CASSYSGGWEQFF. The genes are TRBV6-5 and TRBJ2-1; D is perhaps TRBD2 (5 bases). This CDR3 contains 13 residues. V shed 2 bases and J shed 10 bases, with 12 bases lying between them. Germline V gene data show CDR1 as MNHEY and CDR2 as SVGAGI.

This chain joins TRBV27 and TRBJ2-3, with 12 positions matching TRBD2. The CDR3 totals 16 residues. The V gene's germline CDR1 is MNHEY and CDR2 SMNVEV (reference sequence). V dropped 5 bases and J dropped 4; count of bases not matched to a gene: 7. Here the CDR3 reads CASSPRLAGVPDTQYF. DNA of the CDR3: TGTGCCAGCAGTCCCCGACTAGCGGGGGTCCCAGATACGCAGTATTTT.

This chain connects TRBV12-3 or TRBV12-4 to TRBJ2-2; D perhaps matches TRBD1 (6 bases). CDR3 length: 16 residues. Trimming shortened V by 5 bases and J by 1 base, and 14 bases separated the two germline ends. This chain's CDR3 is CASSNGTPRNTGELFF. CDR3 nucleotides: TGTGCCAGCAGTAACGGGACACCCAGGAACACCGGGGAGCTGTTTTTT.

The chain uses TRBV11-1 and TRBJ2-3; 7 bases map to TRBD2. The CDR3 loop spans 15 amino acids. Trimming removed 5 bases from V and 2 bases from J; junction bases left unmatched: 7. Germline V lookup: CDR1 SGHAT, CDR2 FQDESV (reference sequence). CDR3 sequence: CASSTFSGSTDTQYF. CDR3 DNA: TGTGCCAGCAGCACCTTTAGCGGGTCCACAGATACGCAGTATTTT.

The gene calls are TRBV20-1 and TRBJ2-1; maybe TRBD2 (6 bases). Looked up from germline, CDR1 is DFQATT and CDR2 is SNEGSKA (reference sequence). The CDR3 contains 15 residues. Trimming removed 2 bases at V and 0 bases at J, with 11 bases between. CDR3 sequence (DNA): TGCAGTGCTAGAATTATCGGGAGCTCCTACAATGAGCAGTTCTTC. Translated, it gives CSARIIGSSYNEQFF.

The V call is TRBV19, the J call TRBJ1-3; no definite D call. From germline, CDR1 is LNHDA and CDR2 SQIVND (reference sequence). Deletions cut 3 bases from V and 0 bases from J, with 9 bases between. The CDR3 contains 15 residues. CDR3 residues: CASSIDVASGNTIYF. The CDR3 bases are TGTGCCAGTAGTATCGACGTCGCCTCTGGAAACACCATATATTTT.